The entry that follows covers one T cell receptor beta chain sequence. Germline V gives CDR1 SQVTM, CDR2 ANQGSEA. This CDR3 is built from 12 residues. The V and J ends lost 6 bases and 9 bases, in that order; junction bases with no gene match: 7. Original methodology: Researchers report that nucleated cell counts were estimated from reference gene primer amplification. Produced via immunoSEQ multiplex PCR; TCRdb's table is partial and in-frame only. Clone size and V and J calls were adopted from that table, with D and trimming inferred from the DNA. Of 150,000 or so clones in the sample, approximately 83% are singletons; the top ten hold approximately 8%. Those enrolled in Seattle joined during active infection and were followed longitudinally afterward. The data were taken from a study of blood T cell repertoires in COVID-19. Whole-study context: There were acute and convalescent COVID-19 samples, and they came from the United States, Italy and Spain.

The chain uses TRBV29-1 and TRBJ2-1; TRBD1 matches at 8 bases. This TCR derives from a woman in her sixties with COVID-19, enrolled during active disease. The sample was peripheral blood. CDR3 coding DNA: TGCAGCGTGGGACAGGTTGATGGTGAGCAGTTCTTC. This sequence encodes CSVGQVDGEQFF.